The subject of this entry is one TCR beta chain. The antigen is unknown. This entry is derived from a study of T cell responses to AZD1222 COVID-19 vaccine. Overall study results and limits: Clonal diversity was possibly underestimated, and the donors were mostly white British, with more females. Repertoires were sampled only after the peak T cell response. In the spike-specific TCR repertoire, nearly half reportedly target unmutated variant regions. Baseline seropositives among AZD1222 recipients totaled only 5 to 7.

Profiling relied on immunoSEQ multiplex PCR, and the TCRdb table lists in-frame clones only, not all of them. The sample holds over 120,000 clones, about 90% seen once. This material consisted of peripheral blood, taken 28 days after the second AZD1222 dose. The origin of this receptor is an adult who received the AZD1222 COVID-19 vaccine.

CDR3 sequence: CASSPYRVGMNTEAFF. As DNA, the CDR3 is TGTGCCAGCTCACCCTACAGGGTCGGGATGAACACTGAAGCTTTCTTT. The rearrangement links TRBV18 to TRBJ1-1; D is perhaps TRBD1 (6 bases). The germline V and J ends were trimmed by 3 bases and 0 bases, with 14 bases remaining between them. The CDR3 totals 16 residues. Germline V gene data show CDR1 as KGHSH and CDR2 as LQKENI. Based on the CDR3 plus reference TRBV18 and TRBJ1-1, the full variable domain is NAGVMQNPRHLVRRRGQEARLRCSPMKGHSHVYWYRQLPEEGLKFMVYLQKENIIDESGMPKERFSAEFPKEGPSILRIQQVVRGDSAAYFCASSPYRVGMNTEAFFGQGTRLTVV.